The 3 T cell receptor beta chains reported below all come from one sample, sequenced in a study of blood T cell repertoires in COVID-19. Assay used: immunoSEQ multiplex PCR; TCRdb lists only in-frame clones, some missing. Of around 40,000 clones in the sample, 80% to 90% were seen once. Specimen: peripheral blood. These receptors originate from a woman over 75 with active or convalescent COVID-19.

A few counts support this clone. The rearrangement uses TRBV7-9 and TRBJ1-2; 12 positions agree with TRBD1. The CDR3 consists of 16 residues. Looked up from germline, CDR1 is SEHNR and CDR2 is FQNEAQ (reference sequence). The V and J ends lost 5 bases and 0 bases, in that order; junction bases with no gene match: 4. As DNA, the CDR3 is TGTGCCAGCAGCGGGACAGGGGGCTTGGCTAACTATGGCTACACCTTC. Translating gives CASSGTGGLANYGYTF.

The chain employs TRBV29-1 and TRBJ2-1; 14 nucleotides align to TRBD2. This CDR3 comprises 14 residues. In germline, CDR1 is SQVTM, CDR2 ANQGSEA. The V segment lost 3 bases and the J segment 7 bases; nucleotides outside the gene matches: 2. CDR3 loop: CSVERTSGRNEQFF. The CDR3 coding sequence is TGCAGCGTTGAGAGGACTAGCGGGAGGAATGAGCAGTTCTTC.

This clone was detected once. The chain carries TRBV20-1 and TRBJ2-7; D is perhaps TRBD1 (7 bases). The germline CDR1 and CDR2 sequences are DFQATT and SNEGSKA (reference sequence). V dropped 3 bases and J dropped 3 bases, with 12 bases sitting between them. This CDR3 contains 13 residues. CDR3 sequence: CSASGGGSYEQYF. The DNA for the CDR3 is TGCAGTGCTAGTGGAGGGGGCAGCTACGAGCAGTACTTC.